These 23 T cell receptor beta chains came from one sample sequenced in a study of T cell repertoires in cytomegalovirus infection. What these receptors recognize is not known. TCRdb reprocessed the reads with MiXCR, giving one entry per CDR3 protein. The repertoire holds fewer than 150,000 distinct CDR3 sequences, 30% seen once, with 41% in the top ten. The sequenced sample was CD8+ T cells from cultured PBMCs, obtained from culture after CMV antigen stimulation. These receptors were taken from a human donor in good health (CMV status not recorded). Some clones in this sample may be carry-over from other donors' samples.

V usage is TRBV7-6 and J usage is TRBJ2-7; weak D call: TRBD2 (5 bases). This CDR3 is 13 amino acids long. V was trimmed by 1 base and J by 7 bases, leaving 11 bases between them. From germline, CDR1 is SGHVS and CDR2 FNYEAQ. CDR3 residues: CASSLDAGAEQYF. CDR3 coding DNA: TGTGCCAGCAGCTTAGATGCGGGCGCGGAGCAGTACTTC.

The chain employs TRBV27 and TRBJ2-6; D is unresolved. This CDR3 has 18 amino acids. The V gene's germline CDR1 is MNHEY and CDR2 SMNVEV (reference sequence). V lost 4 bases, J lost 0 bases, and 16 bases lay in between. CDR3 bases: TGTGCCAGCAGTTCTCCAGGTAGCCTACTCTCTGGGGCCAACGTCCTGACTTTC. Translation gives CASSSPGSLLSGANVLTF.

This clonotype was detected ten times or more. This chain uses TRBV7-2 with TRBJ1-2; TRBD1 might be the D (6 bases). The CDR3 extends over 14 amino acids. The germline V gene encodes CDR1 SGHTA and CDR2 FQGNSA. V lost 5 bases and J lost 4, with 14 bases in between. The CDR3 reads CASSPNTGIYGYTF. In nucleotides, the CDR3 is TGTGCCAGCAGCCCCAATACAGGGATCTATGGCTACACCTTC.

In its sample, this clonotype was seen a few times. The rearrangement joins TRBV14 to TRBJ1-6; possibly TRBD1 for D (6 bases). This CDR3 has 14 amino acids. The V and J ends lost 1 base and 15 bases respectively, with 16 bases between them. Germline CDR1 reads SGHDN; CDR2 reads FVKESK. The CDR3 here is CASSQAPTQGYLHF. In DNA form, the CDR3 reads TGTGCCAGCAGCCAAGCCCCCACACAGGGTTACCTCCACTTT.

This clonotype was counted at least ten times. This chain uses TRBV20-1 with TRBJ1-2, with D unclear. V dropped 0 bases and J dropped 1 base, with 12 bases sitting between them. Germline V gene sequence: CDR1 DFQATT, CDR2 SNEGSKA (reference sequence). The CDR3 extends over 15 amino acids. CDR3 in DNA: TGCAGTGCTAGAGATACCCAGGCCTTTAACTATGGCTACACCTTC. It is translated as CSARDTQAFNYGYTF.

This clonotype was recorded many times. The V gene is TRBV7-2, the J gene TRBJ2-5, with a tentative D call TRBD1 (6 bases). Trimming stripped 5 bases from V and 5 bases from J, with 15 bases between. The CDR3 extends over 14 amino acids. Germline CDR1 reads SGHTA; CDR2 reads FQGNSA. The CDR3 sequence: CASSTGFLMETQYF. As DNA, the CDR3 is TGTGCCAGCAGCACAGGGTTTTTAATGGAGACCCAGTACTTC.

This chain links TRBV6-2 or TRBV6-3 with TRBJ2-3; TRBD2 aligns across 11 bases. The V segment lost 0 bases and the J segment 1 base; nucleotides outside the gene matches: 0. The CDR3 is 16 amino acids. Germline assignment: CDR1 MNHEY and CDR2 SVGEGT. This CDR3 reads CASSYSTSGGTDTQYF. CDR3 coding DNA: TGTGCCAGCAGTTACTCGACTAGCGGGGGCACAGATACGCAGTATTTT.

The chain links TRBV27 to TRBJ2-3; tentative D call: TRBD1 (5 bases). CDR3 size: 15 residues. Germline CDR1 reads MNHEY; CDR2 reads SMNVEV (reference sequence). V lost 5 bases to trimming and J lost 0 bases, with 12 bases between them. The CDR3 reads CASSPQTASTDTQYF. The CDR3 DNA reads TGTGCCAGCAGTCCCCAGACAGCAAGCACAGATACGCAGTATTTT.

The rearrangement joins TRBV11-2 to TRBJ2-1; tentative D call: TRBD1 (5 bases). The CDR3 contains 13 residues. Deletions cut 5 bases from V and 4 bases from J, with 9 bases between. Per germline, CDR1 SGHAT and CDR2 FQNNGV. For the CDR3, the DNA is TGTGCCAGCAGCATCTCAGGGTACAATGAGCAGTTCTTC. Amino acids: CASSISGYNEQFF. Full variable domain (remainder filled in from reference TRBV11-2 and TRBJ2-1): EAGVAQSPRYKIIEKRQSVAFWCNPISGHATLYWYQQILGQGPKLLIQFQNNGVVDDSQLPKDRFSAERLKGVDSTLKIQPAKLEDSAVYLCASSISGYNEQFFGPGTRLTVL.

The chain combines TRBV9 with TRBJ1-4; 9 positions match TRBD1. V lost 4 bases, J lost 6 bases, and 7 bases stayed unmatched. CDR3 length equals 15 residues. Germline-derived CDR1 and CDR2 are SGDLS and YYNGEE. CDR3 protein: CASSLAGTGYEKLFF. The CDR3, as DNA: TGTGCCAGCAGCTTAGCCGGGACAGGGTATGAAAAACTGTTTTTT. The whole variable domain, filled in from reference TRBV9 and TRBJ1-4, reads DSGVTQTPKHLITATGQRVTLRCSPRSGDLSVYWYQQSLDQGLQFLIQYYNGEERAKGNILERFSAQQFPDLHSELNLSSLELGDSALYFCASSLAGTGYEKLFFGSGTQLSVL.

The rearrangement joins TRBV7-9 to TRBJ1-6; the D gene is possibly TRBD1 (6 bases). Germline CDR1 SEHNR, CDR2 FQNEAQ (reference sequence). The CDR3 spans 15 residues. V dropped 2 bases and J dropped 6 bases, with 11 bases sitting between them. Here the CDR3 reads CASSLSGQTNSPLHF. In nucleotides, the CDR3 is TGTGCCAGCAGCTTATCCGGACAGACTAATTCACCCCTCCACTTT.

This clonotype was picked up many times. This chain connects TRBV7-6 to TRBJ2-2; possibly TRBD1 for D (6 bases). CDR1 is SGHVS and CDR2 is FNYEAQ in the germline V gene. V was clipped by 3 bases and J by 7 bases, with 15 bases between them. The CDR3 is made up of 15 amino acids. The CDR3 nucleotides are TGTGCCAGCAGCTTCAAGGGCAGGGGACGCGGGGAGCTGTTTTTT. Its protein is CASSFKGRGRGELFF.

The chain combines TRBV7-9 with TRBJ2-2; tentative D call: TRBD1 (6 bases). Trimming pared 5 bases from V and 3 bases from J, leaving 10 bases between. Germline V gene lookup returns CDR1 SEHNR and CDR2 FQNEAQ (reference sequence). CDR3 length equals 14 residues. The CDR3 DNA is TGTGCCAGCAGCGCGAAGGGGGACACCGGGGAGCTGTTTTTT. It yields the protein CASSAKGDTGELFF.

This clonotype has a single count. The germline gene is not matched at one end of the junction; a read error may be the cause. The chain joins TRBV5-6 to TRBJ2-5; TRBD1 agrees at 7 bases. CDR1 SGHDT and CDR2 YYEEEE come from the germline V gene. The CDR3 sequence is 14 residues long. This chain's CDR3 is CASSLAGGREIQYF. DNA for the CDR3: TGTGCCAGCAGCCTCGCAGGGGGACGTGAGATCCAGTACTTC.

This clonotype was picked up a small number of times. Here the CDR3 reads CASSSKPPGAGGLDGELFF. CDR3 sequence (DNA): TGTGCCAGCAGCTCCAAACCCCCGGGGGCGGGGGGCTTAGACGGGGAGCTGTTTTTT. The J gene is TRBJ2-2, the V gene TRBV11-2; 8 bases match TRBD2. Unmatched junction bases numbered 20, after V lost 4 bases and J lost 7 bases. Germline values: CDR1 SGHAT, CDR2 FQNNGV. This CDR3 is 19 amino acids long.

The chain joins TRBV7-6 to TRBJ1-5; 7 nucleotides align to TRBD1. Germline V gene data show CDR1 as SGHVS and CDR2 as FNYEAQ. The CDR3 runs 14 residues. V was pared by 5 bases and J by 3 bases, with 4 bases of the junction left unmatched. In nucleotides, the CDR3 is TGTGCCAGCAGCGGCGGGACAGCCAATCAGCCCCAGCATTTT. Translating gives CASSGGTANQPQHF.

The chain uses TRBV6-2 or TRBV6-3 and TRBJ2-7; 7 bases line up with TRBD1. The germline V gene encodes CDR1 MNHEY and CDR2 SVGEGT. The CDR3 is made up of 11 amino acids. Unmatched junction bases numbered 2, after V lost 7 bases and J lost 5 bases. CDR3: CASIDRDEQYF. CDR3 DNA sequence: TGTGCCAGCATCGACAGGGACGAGCAGTACTTC.

This clonotype occurred a few times. The chain links TRBV6-6 to TRBJ1-4; 7 positions agree with TRBD1. CDR3 length equals 14 residues. V lost 7 bases, J lost 3 bases, and 5 bases stayed unmatched. Germline CDR1 MNHNY, CDR2 SVGAGI (reference sequence). CDR3 coding DNA: TGTGCCAGCAACAGGGGAAGATCTAATGAAAAACTGTTTTTT. Its protein is CASNRGRSNEKLFF.

The chain joins TRBV7-6 to TRBJ2-7, with TRBD1 matching 8 bases. CDR3 length equals 16 residues. Germline CDR1 is SGHVS and CDR2 is FNYEAQ. The V gene end was trimmed by 3 bases and the J gene end by 2 bases; junction bases not matched to a gene: 9. The CDR3 DNA sequence: TGTGCCAGCAGCTTCTTTGGAGGACAGGGACCCTACGAGCAGTACTTC. Residues: CASSFFGGQGPYEQYF.

The chain joins TRBV12-3 or TRBV12-4 to TRBJ2-7; D is tentatively TRBD1 or TRBD2 (6 bases each). This CDR3 comprises 18 residues. V lost 6 bases, J lost 0 bases, and 24 bases lay in between. CDR3 sequence: CASRRSFNGGPSSYEQYF. In nucleotides, the CDR3 is TGTGCCAGCAGGCGTTCGTTTAATGGGGGGCCGAGCTCCTACGAGCAGTACTTC.

This clonotype was observed at least ten times. The chain is built from TRBV7-6 and TRBJ2-1, with TRBD2 identical over 9 bases. CDR3 length: 21 residues. Germline assignment: CDR1 SGHVS and CDR2 FNYEAQ. Germline trimming cut 5 bases from V and 1 base from J; bases unmatched to any gene: 21. In DNA form, the CDR3 reads TGTGCCAGCAGCCCAAGAGGTATAGCGGGGGCTCCATCCTCATCCTACAATGAGCAGTTCTTC. Protein sequence: CASSPRGIAGAPSSSYNEQFF.

This clonotype was found once. The J gene is TRBJ2-5, the V gene TRBV11-2; D ambiguous. V lost 10 bases and J lost 4, with 25 bases in between. The CDR3 is 16 amino acids. Germline assignment: CDR1 SGHAT and CDR2 FQNNGV. The CDR3 sequence is CANMVFAPNFGETQYF. The CDR3 region has the DNA TGTGCCAACATGGTCTTTGCGCCAAATTTCGGAGAGACCCAGTACTTC.

This clonotype was observed a few times. The gene calls are TRBV12-3 or TRBV12-4 and TRBJ1-3, with a weak D call TRBD1 (5 bases). Between the trimmed V and J ends, which lost 6 bases and 5 bases, there was a span of 26 bases. This CDR3 is 18 amino acids long. CDR3 sequence: CASSIGVPREKARNTIYF. The CDR3 DNA reads as TGTGCCAGCAGCATAGGGGTACCCAGGGAGAAGGCTAGAAACACCATATATTTT.